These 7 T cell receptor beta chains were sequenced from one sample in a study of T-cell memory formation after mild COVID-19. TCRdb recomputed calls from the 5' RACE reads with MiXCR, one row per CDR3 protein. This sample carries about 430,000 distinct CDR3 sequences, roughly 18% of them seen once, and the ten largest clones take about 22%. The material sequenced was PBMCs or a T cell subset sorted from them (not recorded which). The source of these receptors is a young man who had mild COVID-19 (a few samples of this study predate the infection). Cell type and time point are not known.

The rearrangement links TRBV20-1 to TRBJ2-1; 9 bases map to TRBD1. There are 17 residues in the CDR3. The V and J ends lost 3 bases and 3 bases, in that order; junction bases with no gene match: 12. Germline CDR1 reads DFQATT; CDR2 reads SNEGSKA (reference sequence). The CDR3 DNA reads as TGCAGTGCTAGGGGCACAGGGGGCATTAGGATCTACAATGAGCAGTTCTTC. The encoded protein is CSARGTGGIRIYNEQFF.

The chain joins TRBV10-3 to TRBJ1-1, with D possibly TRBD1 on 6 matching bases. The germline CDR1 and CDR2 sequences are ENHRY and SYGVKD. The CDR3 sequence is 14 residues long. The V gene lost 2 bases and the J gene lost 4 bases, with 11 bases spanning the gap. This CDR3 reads CAISEQGKITEAFF. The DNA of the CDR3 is TGTGCCATCAGTGAGCAGGGGAAGATCACTGAAGCTTTCTTT.

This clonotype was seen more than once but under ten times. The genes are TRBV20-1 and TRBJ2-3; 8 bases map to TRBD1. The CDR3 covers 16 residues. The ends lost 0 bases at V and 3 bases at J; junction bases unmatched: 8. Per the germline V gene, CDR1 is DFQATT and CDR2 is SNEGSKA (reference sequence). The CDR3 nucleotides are TGCAGTGCTAGAGATAGTCAGGGGGCGCGAACAGATACGCAGTATTTT. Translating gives CSARDSQGARTDTQYF.

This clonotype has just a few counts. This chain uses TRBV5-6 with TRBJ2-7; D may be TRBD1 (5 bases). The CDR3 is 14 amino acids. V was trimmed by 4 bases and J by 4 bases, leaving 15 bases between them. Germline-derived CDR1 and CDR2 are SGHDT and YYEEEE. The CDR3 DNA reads TGTGCCAGCAGCCGCTACCCCCAGGGATACGAGCAGTACGTC. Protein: CASSRYPQGYEQYV.

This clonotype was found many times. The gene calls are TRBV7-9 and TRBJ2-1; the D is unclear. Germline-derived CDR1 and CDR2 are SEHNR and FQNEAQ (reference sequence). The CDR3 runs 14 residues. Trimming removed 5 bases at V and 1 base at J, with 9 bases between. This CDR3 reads CASSLVTSYNEQFF. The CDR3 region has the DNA TGTGCCAGCAGCCTGGTGACTTCCTACAATGAGCAGTTCTTC.

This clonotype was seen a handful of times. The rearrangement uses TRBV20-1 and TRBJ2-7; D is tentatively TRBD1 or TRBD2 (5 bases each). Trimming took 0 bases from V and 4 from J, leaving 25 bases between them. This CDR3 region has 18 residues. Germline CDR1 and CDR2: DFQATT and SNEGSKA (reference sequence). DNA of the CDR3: TGCAGTGCTAGAGACTCACAGGAACGGGACGGTTTACCTTACGAGCAGTACTTC. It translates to CSARDSQERDGLPYEQYF.

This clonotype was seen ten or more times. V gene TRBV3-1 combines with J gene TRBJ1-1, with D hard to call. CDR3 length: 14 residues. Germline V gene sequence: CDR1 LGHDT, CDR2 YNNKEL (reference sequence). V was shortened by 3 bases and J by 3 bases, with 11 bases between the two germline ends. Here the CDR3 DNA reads TGTGCCAGCAGCCAGAGGAAGAGGGACACTGAAGCTTTCTTT. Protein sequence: CASSQRKRDTEAFF.